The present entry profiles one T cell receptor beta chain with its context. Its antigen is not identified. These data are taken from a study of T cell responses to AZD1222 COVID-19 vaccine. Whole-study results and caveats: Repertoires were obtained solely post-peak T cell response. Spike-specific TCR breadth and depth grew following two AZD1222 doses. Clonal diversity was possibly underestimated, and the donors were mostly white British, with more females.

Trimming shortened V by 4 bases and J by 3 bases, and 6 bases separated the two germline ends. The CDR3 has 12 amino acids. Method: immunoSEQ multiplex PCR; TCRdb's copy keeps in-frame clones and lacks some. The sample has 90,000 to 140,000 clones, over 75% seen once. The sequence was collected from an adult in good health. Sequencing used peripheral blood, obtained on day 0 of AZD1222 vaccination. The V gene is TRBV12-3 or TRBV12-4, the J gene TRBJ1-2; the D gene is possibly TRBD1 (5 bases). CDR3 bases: TGTGCCAGCAGTTGGGGGGACTATGGCTACACCTTC. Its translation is CASSWGDYGYTF.